The present entry profiles one T cell receptor (beta chain) with its context. Its antigen is unknown. TCRdb re-derived calls from the 5' RACE reads in MiXCR, one entry per CDR3 protein. The table records 300,000 to 400,000 distinct CDR3 sequences, more than 20% of them present only once. This CDR3 is built from 18 residues. The V and J ends lost 2 bases and 0 bases respectively, with 18 bases between them. Germline CDR1 is SGHKS and CDR2 is YYEKEE (reference sequence). This entry is derived from a study of CD8 T cells in ankylosing spondylitis. Study-wide findings and caveats: Disease-linked clones had a CD8+ phenotype and relatively low frequency in peripheral blood.

Sequenced material: blood, either unsorted or a sorted T cell fraction (not recorded which). The V and J genes are TRBV5-5 and TRBJ1-5; D unresolved. This clonotype was obtained from a male donor with ankylosing spondylitis or in good health (not recorded which). DNA for the CDR3: TGTGCCAGCAGCTTCAAGGACCCCGAAATGTTTAGCAATCAGCCCCAGCATTTT. Translation: CASSFKDPEMFSNQPQHF. The whole variable domain, remainder taken from reference TRBV5-5 and TRBJ1-5, is DAGVTQSPTHLIKTRGQQVTLRCSPISGHKSVSWYQQVLGQGPQFIFQYYEKEERGRGNFPDRFSARQFPNYSSELNVNALLLGDSALYLCASSFKDPEMFSNQPQHFGDGTRLSIL.